This T cell receptor (beta chain) was captured by sequencing in a study of beta chain features in type 1 diabetes. Researchers reported sorting CD4+ naive, central memory, regulatory and stem cell-like memory cells via CD45RO/CCR7/CD25/CD127/CD95/CD27. Per germline, CDR1 SGDLS and CDR2 YYNGEE. The CDR3 is 17 amino acids. Unmatched junction bases numbered 7, after V lost 2 bases and J lost 2 bases. The entirety of the isolated RNA underwent reverse transcription, so expressed TCRB transcripts were sequenced. Clones were sequenced by immunoSEQ multiplex PCR, and TCRdb holds only the in-frame ones, with some missing. This sample has more than 300,000 clones, with 8% found just once.

Sequenced material: central memory CD4+ T cells from blood. This clonotype was obtained from a woman aged 18-29 years in good health. V is TRBV9 and J is TRBJ2-2, with 9 nucleotides matching TRBD2. The CDR3 nucleotides read TGTGCCAGCAGCGTGGGGGGAGCGGGAGGCAACACCGGGGAGCTGTTTTTT. Translating it yields CASSVGGAGGNTGELFF.